This TCR beta chain was retrieved from a study of blood T cell repertoires in COVID-19. Germline CDR1 is KGHDR and CDR2 is SFDVKD. CDR3 length equals 17 residues. The V gene end was trimmed by 4 bases and the J gene end by 0 bases; junction bases not matched to a gene: 6. Assignment of participants to cohorts was predicated upon participant-reported clinical history. Only in-frame clones appear in the TCRdb table, and some are missing; sequencing was by immunoSEQ multiplex PCR. This repertoire shows 200,000 to 250,000 clones, approximately 92% found once; its top ten account for around 3.2%. This clone was observed once.

The source material was PBMCs or T cells enriched from blood (not recorded which). This sequence was found in a woman aged 18-30 years in a cohort exposed to, infected with or recovered from COVID-19 (not recorded which). The J gene is TRBJ1-3, the V gene TRBV24-1, with TRBD1 matching 9 bases. DNA for the CDR3: TGTGCCACCAGTGAGGGGGACAGGGATTCCTCTGGAAACACCATATATTTT. Translation gives CATSEGDRDSSGNTIYF.